Only one count was recorded for the clone carrying this T cell receptor beta chain. Trimming removed 2 bases from V and 7 bases from J, with 9 bases in between. CDR3 length: 13 amino acids. Germline V gives CDR1 ENHRY, CDR2 SYGVKD. As to time point: patch test 2, 6 weeks after DPC sensitization. Regarding treatment: therapeutic diphenylcyclopropenone sensitization with weekly scalp DPC. Original analysis: The median was around 100,000 TCRs per sample, ranging roughly 20,000 to 690,600. TCRdb reprocessed the RACE reads via MiXCR and lists one record per CDR3 protein. It is TCRdb's table, rather than the study itself, that gives the V and J calls and clone size. The sample holds approximately 85,000 distinct CDR3 sequences, 10% to 13% seen once. These data originate in a study of human T cells and chemical hapten exposure.

This chain connects TRBV10-3 to TRBJ2-1; D possibly matches TRBD1 or TRBD2 (5 bases each). The clonotype was recovered from a woman in her twenties or thirties with alopecia areata. Some clones in this sample may be carry-over from other donors' samples. Sequences were derived from whole blood, sampled in connection with sensitization to the hapten diphenylcyclopropenone (DPC). For the CDR3, the DNA is TGTGCCATCAGTGAGGGGGGTGTGAATGAGCAGTTCTTC. This sequence encodes CAISEGGVNEQFF.